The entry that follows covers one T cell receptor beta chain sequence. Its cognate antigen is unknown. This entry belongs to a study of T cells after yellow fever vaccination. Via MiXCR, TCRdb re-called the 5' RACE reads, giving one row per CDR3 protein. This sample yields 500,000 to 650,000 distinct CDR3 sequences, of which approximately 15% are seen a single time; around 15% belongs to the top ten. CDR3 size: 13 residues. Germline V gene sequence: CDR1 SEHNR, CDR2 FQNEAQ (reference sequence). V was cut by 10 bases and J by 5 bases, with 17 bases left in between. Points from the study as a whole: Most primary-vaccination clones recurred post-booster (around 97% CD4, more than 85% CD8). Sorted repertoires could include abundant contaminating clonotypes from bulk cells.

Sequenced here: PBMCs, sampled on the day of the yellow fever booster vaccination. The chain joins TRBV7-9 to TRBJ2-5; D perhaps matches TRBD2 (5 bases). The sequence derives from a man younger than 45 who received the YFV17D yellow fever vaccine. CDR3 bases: TGTGCCACCGAACAGAGCGGTGGTGAGACCCAGTACTTC. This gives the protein CATEQSGGETQYF.